This TCR beta chain derives from a study of cytomegalovirus exposure and HLA in healthy donors (dated by TCRdb to between 2016 and 2019). For the wider study: In an earlier analysis of some 550 of the donors, approximately 260 Gb of sequence data and 90 million to 130 million unique TCR beta sequences from approximately 180 million T cells were reported. About five DR-DQ haplotypes were handled as single units for association and clustering, since linkage in the cohort was strong. To predict cytomegalovirus infection status, the study combined high-throughput TCR immunosequencing, statistical association of individual TCRs with disease status, and machine learning. HLA typing covered class I and class II loci at four-digit resolution. Using immunosequencing, the study profiled T cell repertoires from around 680 subjects and related those repertoires to cytomegalovirus serostatus. A separate validation cohort of roughly 120 different subjects was used in addition to the approximately 610-subject first cohort. In an earlier analysis of about 590 of the donors, high-throughput TCR beta sequencing was used to judge whether each TCR beta V gene segment behaved as functional or pseudogenic. Among the roughly 400 genotyped donors, approximately 81% belonged to the genetic ancestry cluster associated with self-reported Caucasian donors. The number of typed donors differed by locus: roughly 629-640 for A, B, C, DRB1 and DQB1; 500 to 550 for DQA1; 606 for DPA1; and around 450 for DPB1. In a later genetic analysis, genome-wide SNP genotypes for about 60% of the 666 donors were used, and that subset was treated as a discovery cohort. Among about 400 genotyped donors of the cohort, an average of around 250,000 unique TCR beta nucleotide sequences was sequenced per donor, of which about 18% were non-productive. Rather than drawing on any new phenotypic data, the later analysis identified candidate immune exposures from TCR beta sequences and the way those sequences occurred across donors. The aim of the study was to test whether cataloging public T cell receptors could identify signatures of past pathogen exposure. All discovery cohort repertoires had been generated using a single sequencing platform. Donor age, sex, ethnicity and CMV serostatus were compiled together with the repertoire data. A later analysis re-analyzed previously published TCR beta repertoires from approximately 670 donors and added high-resolution HLA genotyping to study TCR occurrence patterns. Around 300 gigabases of sequencing data and approximately 84 million unique TCR sequences were included in an early release covering about 700 HLA-typed donors. Study-level results and caveats: Presence/absence analyses assumed roughly uniform sequencing depth across donors, an assumption that may not hold. Compared with the approximately 670-donor mean, donors in an Asian-associated ancestry cluster had fewer N-insertions in productive TCRs, according to a later genetic analysis. Linkage disequilibrium might explain the correlated functional status among segregating V segments, but an unknown experimental factor could not be excluded. When HLA alleles, especially DR and DQ, strongly co-occurred, TCR associations were difficult to assign to individual alleles. Fewer than 20 rarely observed V segments, including chromosome 9 orphons, were excluded from the earlier analysis of several hundred of the donors because counts were too low. Most TCR sequences were seen in very few donors, while some public TCRs were found in many individuals. According to a later analysis, most CMV-associated TCR beta chains appeared to be HLA-restricted, and the HLA associations seemed to be driven largely by CMV exposure. The study listed approximately 160 TCR beta chains as associated with cytomegalovirus. The sequencing pipeline was judged likely to have produced a cluster of highly shared sequence variants as a technical artifact. The authors suggested that the approach could potentially be extended to other disease states and immunological phenotypes. In a later analysis, HLA-associated TCR beta chains showed more clonal expansion and lower generation probabilities than non-associated chains that were equally common. V-gene and J-gene trimming of TCR beta chains was associated with a missense DCLRE1C variant in a later genetic analysis, and the association was replicated in an independent cohort. A further reported finding was that TCR beta sequences accurately predicted the HLA-A and HLA-B alleles for most subjects in the first cohort. In vitro tests confirmed that a few of the cytomegalovirus-associated TCR beta chains recognize cytomegalovirus antigens. In an earlier analysis of some 640 of the donors, most TCR beta V segments were observed in productive rearrangements about 87% or about 30% of the time, broadly matching IMGT annotations. Several of the top co-occurrence clusters appeared to be linked to parvovirus B19, influenza, CMV and Epstein-Barr virus, according to a later analysis. In a later analysis, TCR association rates were found to vary across HLA loci, with the most associated TCRs seen for DRB1 alleles and the fewest for HLA-C alleles. Specific HLA alleles were associated with around 18,000 TCR beta sequences at a false discovery rate of 0.05 in a later analysis. Immune exposure information for the cohort was limited to CMV serostatus. This cohort had only TCR beta chains sequenced, and the lack of alpha or paired-chain data limited which features could be detected. Because HLA typing was unavailable for some donors at each locus, only the typed subset was used in association tests. In both the original and validation cohorts, the classifier was reported to diagnose cytomegalovirus status with high specificity and sensitivity. Because the 87-base-pair reads could not distinguish some IMGT-functional V segments, including TRBV6-2 and TRBV6-3, those segments were excluded.

Its CDR3 holds 16 amino acids, cysteine through phenylalanine. Only the CDR3 region is kept as DNA, spanning 48 bases read in frame from base 1. Trimming at the junction amounts to 7 bases on V and 0 bases on J, and the germline ends lie 14 bases apart. Libraries were prepared through the immunoSEQ multiplex PCR assay. A mixture of 60 forward primers for TCR Vbeta segments and 13 reverse primers for TCR Jbeta segments was used in the multiplex PCR. The CDR3 region of rearranged TCR beta genes was amplified from genomic DNA by a multiplex PCR assay. On the Illumina HiSeq System, the amplified TCR beta libraries were sequenced as 87-base-pair reads. The original pipeline was this. A later analysis counted about 76 million unique TCR beta chains across the 550 to 750 repertoires, and roughly 9.9 million of these chains were shared by at least two donors. To remove PCR and sequencing errors, raw reads were error-corrected and collapsed into unique sequences using a nearest-neighbor algorithm that merged closely related sequences. To assign V, D and J gene segments, CDR3 sequences were aligned to IMGT reference sequences. For a sequence to be retained, a match of at least six nucleotides was required to both a V gene segment and a J gene segment. Rearrangements were classified as productive when the CDR3 lacked stop codons and remained in frame with V and J, and all other rearrangements were classified as non-productive. CDR3 was defined according to IMGT convention as the region running from the second conserved V-encoded cysteine to the conserved J-encoded phenylalanine. Sequences without an unambiguous match to a single V gene segment were excluded from the earlier analysis of about 600 of the donors. In an earlier analysis of approximately 550 of the donors, V segments were called functional above 56.7% productive rearrangements and were called segregating when the between-donor standard deviation exceeded 5%. A statistical classification framework was built to diagnose cytomegalovirus status from the catalog of TCR beta chain sequences. In a later analysis, TCR nucleotide sequences were compared against IMGT/GENE-DB human TR gene sequences so that V and J genes could be assigned. The TCRdist pipeline was used in a later analysis to assign CDR3 sequences and most-parsimonious VDJ recombination scenarios. A later analysis defined each TCR beta chain by its CDR3 amino acid sequence plus V-gene family, and excluded reads lacking a unique V-gene family. A later analysis removed several hundred highly shared, low-generation-probability nucleotide sequences to deal with suspected cross-contamination and a sequencing artifact. For each public chain, a later analysis derived a clonal expansion index from normalized ranks of inferred template counts within each repertoire. In a later analysis, generation probabilities were computed with a VDJ recombination model fitted to out-of-frame rearrangements, and the resulting probabilities were checked against IGoR. In a later analysis, TCR-TCR, TCR-HLA and TCR-CMV co-occurrence was scored with hypergeometric tests, and a repertoire-size bias correction was applied to TCR pairs. A later analysis estimated false discovery rates by permuting HLA or CMV assignments 20 times. In a later analysis, co-occurring TCRs were grouped using DBSCAN, and TCRdist sequence similarity was added for clustering within HLA-allele-positive subsets. Repertoires with fewer than 30,000 or more than 120,000 public chains, plus five repertoires with anomalous nucleotide sharing, were excluded from co-occurrence clustering. TCRdb limited this immuneACCESS table to in-frame rearrangements with V and J called. A share of clones is missing; checked studies link under half to unresolved V genes, and the rest is unexplained. V, J and clone size derive from that table, while D and trimming were established from the DNA sequence. Recorded for this sample are fewer than 100,000 clones; approximately 80% of them occurred a single time. Together, the top ten hold about 3.5% of the sample.

A few counts support this clone. Its antigen is not yet known. Nothing much larger sits one base from this clone, and base qualities are not available. The cohort consisted of 600 to 750 healthy bone marrow donors. At the time of sampling, every cohort member was nominally healthy, though immune exposures that went unrecorded were likely present. The donor was CMV seronegative and was included in the group of a few hundred seronegative cohort members. A peripheral blood sample was collected from each donor, and TCR beta sequencing was performed on peripheral blood mononuclear cells. Genomic DNA extraction from the blood cell samples was performed with the Qiagen DNeasy Blood Extraction Kit.

The sequencing sample was made of PBMCs. The receptor was derived from a man aged 35 to 55 in good health and CMV-seronegative. The V gene is TRBV5-3 and the J gene is TRBJ2-6; no D gene is confidently identified. TRBV5-3 is recorded as an ORF, its role being uncertain. The CDR3 sequence is CAREAFEGSGANVLTF. The DNA is TGTGCCAGAGAGGCGTTCGAAGGCTCTGGGGCCAACGTCCTGACTTTC.